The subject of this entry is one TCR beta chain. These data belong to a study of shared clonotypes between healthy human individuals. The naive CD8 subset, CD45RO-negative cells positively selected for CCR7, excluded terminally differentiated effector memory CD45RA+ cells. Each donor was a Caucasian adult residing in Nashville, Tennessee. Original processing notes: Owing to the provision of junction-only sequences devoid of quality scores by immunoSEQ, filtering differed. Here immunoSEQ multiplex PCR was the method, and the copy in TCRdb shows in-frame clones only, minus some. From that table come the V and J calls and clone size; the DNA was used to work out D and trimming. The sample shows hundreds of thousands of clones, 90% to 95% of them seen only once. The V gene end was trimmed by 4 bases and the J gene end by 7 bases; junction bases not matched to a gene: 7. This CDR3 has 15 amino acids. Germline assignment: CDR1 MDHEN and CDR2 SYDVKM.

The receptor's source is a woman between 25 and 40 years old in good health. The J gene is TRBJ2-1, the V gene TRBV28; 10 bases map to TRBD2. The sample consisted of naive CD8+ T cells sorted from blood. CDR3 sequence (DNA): TGTGCCAGCAGTTCCGTCCTAGCGGGAGCAAATGAGCAGTTCTTC. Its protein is CASSSVLAGANEQFF.